Listed below are T cell receptor beta chains from one sample, sequenced in a study of blood T cell repertoires in COVID-19. The assay was immunoSEQ multiplex PCR, and TCRdb's table has in-frame clones only and misses some. The sample carries approximately 44,000 clones, 86% recorded once. The sample comprised peripheral blood. These receptors all come from a man aged 55 to 70 with active COVID-19. Each CDR3 is given with its conserved first and last residue. D genes are given only for firm matches. Clone size, where shown, is once, few, many, or a class for clones that have expanded.

>TRBJ1-5|.|TRBV6-2/TRBV6-3|TRBD1
CASSYAGGNSNQPQHF
TGTGCCAGCAGTTATGCAGGGGGCAATAGCAATCAGCCCCAGCATTTT
>TRBJ1-1|.|TRBV21-1|.
CASSKEVDGGNTEAFF
TGTGCCAGCAGCAAAGAGGTGGACGGGGGGAACACTGAAGCTTTCTTT
>TRBJ2-7|.|TRBV5-4|TRBD1
CASSFTGGTYEQYF
TGTGCCAGCAGCTTCACAGGGGGGACCTACGAGCAGTACTTC
>TRBJ1-4|.|TRBV10-3|.
CAISESGGRGEKLFF
TGTGCCATCAGTGAGTCTGGGGGGAGGGGTGAAAAACTGTTTTTT
>TRBJ1-6|.|TRBV27|.
CASSSGTTNYNSPLHF
TGTGCCAGCAGCTCCGGGACTACGAACTATAATTCACCCCTCCACTTT
>TRBJ2-1|.|TRBV7-8|.
CASSLGQGGAEQFF
TGTGCCAGCAGCTTAGGGCAGGGAGGCGCTGAGCAGTTCTTC
>TRBJ2-6|.|TRBV10-1|.
CASSDEDSGANVLTF
TGCGCCAGCAGTGATGAGGATTCCGGGGCCAACGTCCTGACTTTC
>TRBJ2-1|.|TRBV6-2/TRBV6-3|TRBD2
CASSPPGLAGGAEQFF
TGTGCCAGCAGCCCCCCCGGACTAGCGGGGGGCGCCGAGCAGTTCTTC
>TRBJ2-3|.|TRBV14|TRBD1
CASSPSGQGAADTQYF
TGTGCCAGCAGCCCCTCGGGACAGGGGGCCGCAGATACGCAGTATTTT
>TRBJ1-2|.|TRBV3-1/TRBV3-2|.
CASSQDLRGGYTF
TGTGCCAGCAGCCAAGATCTTCGGGGGGGCTACACCTTC
>TRBJ2-1|.|TRBV7-9|.
CASSLAGPPYNEQFF
TGTGCCAGCAGCTTAGCGGGGCCCCCCTACAATGAGCAGTTCTTC
>TRBJ1-2|.|TRBV12-5|TRBD1
CASGLGQGQGDGYTF
TGTGCTAGTGGTTTGGGTCAAGGACAGGGAGATGGCTACACCTTC
>TRBJ1-3|.|TRBV6-5|.
CASSPGSSGNTIYF
TGTGCCAGCAGTCCGGGATCCTCTGGAAACACCATATATTTT
>TRBJ2-1|once|TRBV7-2|.
CASNVWQTNEQFF
TGTGCCAGCAATGTCTGGCAAACCAATGAGCAGTTCTTC
>TRBJ2-3|.|TRBV9|.
CASSVEGLRRDTQYF
TGTGCCAGCAGCGTAGAGGGACTCCGAAGGGATACGCAGTATTTT
>TRBJ2-5|.|TRBV18|.
CASSLALQETQYF
TGTGCCAGCTCCCTAGCCCTCCAAGAGACCCAGTACTTC
>TRBJ2-7|.|TRBV19|TRBD1
CASSVGQARDEQYF
TGTGCCAGTAGTGTCGGACAGGCAAGGGACGAGCAGTACTTC
>TRBJ2-1|.|TRBV10-3|TRBD2
CAISESTLSLAGIYNEQFF
TGTGCCATCAGTGAGTCGACTCTCTCTCTAGCGGGGATTTACAATGAGCAGTTCTTC
>TRBJ1-1|.|TRBV18|TRBD1
CASGRDRNTEAFF
TGTGCCAGCGGACGGGACAGAAACACTGAAGCTTTCTTT
>TRBJ1-2|.|TRBV7-3|TRBD1
CASSRDRVYGYTF
TGTGCCAGCAGCCGGGACAGGGTCTATGGCTACACCTTC
>TRBJ2-7|once|TRBV18|TRBD2
CASSLQRSGSSYEQYF
TGTGCCAGCTCATTACAACGTAGCGGGAGCTCCTACGAGCAGTACTTC
>TRBJ2-2|.|TRBV7-2|.
CASSSTAGELFF
TGTGCCAGCAGCTCCACAGCCGGGGAGCTGTTTTTT
>TRBJ2-5|once|TRBV11-2|TRBD1
CASRLGSGQGTETQYF
TGTGCCAGCAGATTGGGCTCGGGACAGGGTACCGAGACCCAGTACTTC
>TRBJ1-1|.|TRBV5-1|.
CASSLNLRGRYPAEAFF
TGCGCCAGCAGCTTGAATCTCCGAGGGAGGTACCCCGCTGAAGCTTTCTTT
>TRBJ2-6|.|TRBV7-9|TRBD2
CASSEGTSGRFTGANVLTF
TGTGCCAGCAGCGAAGGGACTAGCGGGAGGTTCACCGGGGCCAACGTCCTGACTTTC
>TRBJ1-1|.|TRBV14|.
CASSQLEGMNTEAFF
TGTGCCAGCAGCCAATTGGAGGGAATGAACACTGAAGCTTTCTTT
>TRBJ2-4|.|TRBV5-3|.
CARSWDLAAKNIQYF
TGTGCCAGAAGCTGGGACCTAGCGGCCAAAAACATTCAGTACTTC
>TRBJ1-5|once|TRBV6-4|TRBD1
CASIDRVGQPQHF
TGTGCCAGCATCGACAGGGTCGGTCAGCCCCAGCATTTT
>TRBJ1-4|.|TRBV28|.
CASSLVRGQTNEKLFF
TGTGCCAGCAGTTTGGTCAGGGGCCAAACTAATGAAAAACTGTTTTTT
>TRBJ2-3|.|TRBV29-1|TRBD2
CSALALTGGALSTDTQYF
TGCAGCGCTTTGGCCTTAACGGGGGGTGCCTTAAGCACAGATACGCAGTATTTT
>TRBJ1-2|.|TRBV9|TRBD1
CASSPGTGSYGYTF
TGTGCCAGCAGCCCAGGGACAGGGAGCTATGGCTACACCTTC
>TRBJ2-1|.|TRBV7-8|.
CASSFRDFSVNEQFF
TGTGCCAGCAGCTTCCGGGACTTCAGTGTCAATGAGCAGTTCTTC
>TRBJ1-1|.|TRBV6-5|.
CASFPPAGGYTEAFF
TGTGCCAGCTTCCCTCCTGCGGGGGGCTACACTGAAGCTTTCTTT
>TRBJ2-3|.|TRBV7-9|.
CASSPRGPYTDTQYF
TGTGCCAGCAGCCCCAGGGGCCCCTACACAGATACGCAGTATTTT
>TRBJ2-7|.|TRBV18|.
CASSPGVGSYEQYF
TGTGCCAGCTCACCCGGGGTGGGCTCCTACGAGCAGTACTTC
>TRBJ1-5|.|TRBV9|.
CASSPQGVSNQPQHF
TGTGCCAGCAGCCCCCAGGGTGTTAGCAATCAGCCCCAGCATTTT
>TRBJ2-1|.|TRBV27|TRBD1
CASSLWTGTDNEQFF
TGTGCCAGCAGCCTATGGACAGGGACCGACAATGAGCAGTTCTTC
>TRBJ1-5|.|TRBV12-3/TRBV12-4|.
CASAVGDNQPQHF
TGTGCCAGCGCGGTGGGAGACAATCAGCCCCAGCATTTT
>TRBJ1-4|.|TRBV5-1|.
CASSFEGRNEKLFF
TGCGCCAGCAGCTTTGAAGGGAGGAATGAAAAACTGTTTTTT
>TRBJ1-2|once|TRBV6-5|.
CASSYSRAGYGYTF
TGTGCCAGCAGTTACTCGAGGGCAGGCTATGGCTACACCTTC
>TRBJ2-1|.|TRBV4-3|TRBD2
CASSQSLRTSGRRGEQFF
TGCGCCAGCAGCCAATCTCTACGGACTAGCGGGAGAAGGGGTGAGCAGTTCTTC
>TRBJ2-1|.|TRBV6-4|TRBD2
CASSDSVWSAGGFF
TGTGCCAGCAGTGACTCGGTTTGGTCCGCGGGAGGGTTCTTC
>TRBJ1-2|.|TRBV6-5|.
CASRGAAAHYGYTF
TGTGCCAGCCGGGGGGCCGCGGCCCACTATGGCTACACCTTC
>TRBJ2-5|once|TRBV18|.
CASSPAAGGETQYF
TGTGCCAGCTCACCAGCAGCCGGAGGGGAGACCCAGTACTTC
>TRBJ2-7|.|TRBV2|TRBD2
CASSVFSGLAGTSYEQYF
TGTGCCAGCAGTGTCTTTTCGGGACTAGCGGGAACATCCTACGAGCAGTACTTC
>TRBJ2-7|.|TRBV7-2|TRBD1
CASSFPPGQADYEQYF
TGTGCCAGCAGCTTCCCACCGGGACAGGCCGACTACGAGCAGTACTTC
>TRBJ2-2|once|TRBV9|TRBD2
CASSPLGGEAGELFF
TGTGCCAGCAGCCCCCTGGGAGGGGAGGCCGGGGAGCTGTTTTTT
>TRBJ2-2|.|TRBV16|TRBD1
CASSHRQGAVTGELFF
TGTGCCAGCAGCCATCGCCAGGGGGCGGTGACCGGGGAGCTGTTTTTT
>TRBJ2-7|large|TRBV5-6|TRBD2
CASSPGTSGTHSYEQYF
TGTGCCAGCAGCCCCGGGACTAGCGGGACGCATTCCTACGAGCAGTACTTC
>TRBJ1-5|.|TRBV11-2|TRBD1
CASSSGQGNQPQHF
TGTGCCAGCAGCTCGGGACAGGGCAATCAGCCCCAGCATTTT
>TRBJ1-5|.|TRBV5-6|.
CASSYRGFNQPQHF
TGTGCCAGCAGCTACCGGGGTTTCAATCAGCCCCAGCATTTT
>TRBJ2-7|few|TRBV4-2|.
CASSQGAHYEQYF
TGTGCCAGCAGCCAAGGGGCCCACTACGAGCAGTACTTC
>TRBJ2-2|few|TRBV9|TRBD2
CASSVGLGLAGAGELFF
TGTGCCAGCAGCGTAGGTCTGGGACTAGCGGGAGCCGGGGAGCTGTTTTTT
>TRBJ2-7|few|TRBV5-1|.
CASSLGGPTSYEQYF
TGCGCCAGCAGCTTGGGCGGCCCGACCTCCTACGAGCAGTACTTC
>TRBJ2-5|.|TRBV30|.
CAWSILGILETQYF
TGTGCCTGGAGTATACTAGGGATTCTAGAGACCCAGTACTTC
>TRBJ1-3|.|TRBV4-1|TRBD1
CASSRPGQDSGNTIYF
TGCGCCAGCAGCCGGCCGGGACAGGACTCTGGAAACACCATATATTTT